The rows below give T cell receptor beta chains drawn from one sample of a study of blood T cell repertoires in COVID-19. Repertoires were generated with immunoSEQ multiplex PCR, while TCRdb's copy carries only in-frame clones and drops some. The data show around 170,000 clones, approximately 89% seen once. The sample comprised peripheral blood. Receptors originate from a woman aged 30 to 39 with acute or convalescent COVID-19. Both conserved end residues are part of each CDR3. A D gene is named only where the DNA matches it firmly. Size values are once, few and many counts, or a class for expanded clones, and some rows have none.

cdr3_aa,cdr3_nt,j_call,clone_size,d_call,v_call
CASSVASFTDTQYF,TGTGCCAGCAGCGTAGCGAGTTTCACAGATACGCAGTATTTT,TRBJ2-3,-,-,TRBV9
CASSLAAGGGEADTQYF,TGTGCCAGCAGCTTGGCCGCTGGGGGAGGGGAGGCAGATACGCAGTATTTT,TRBJ2-3,-,TRBD2,TRBV5-4
CASSGGAAYEQYF,TGTGCCAGCTCAGGGGGCGCGGCCTACGAGCAGTACTTC,TRBJ2-7,-,-,TRBV18
CAWSSIGSNEQYF,TGTGCCTGGAGCTCAATAGGGAGTAACGAGCAGTACTTC,TRBJ2-7,-,-,TRBV30
CASSSDRGGGYTF,TGTGCCAGCAGCTCGGACAGGGGGGGAGGCTACACCTTC,TRBJ1-2,few,TRBD1,TRBV11-2
CASSEYRGPNYGYTF,TGTGCCAGCAGTGAGTACAGGGGGCCTAACTATGGCTACACCTTC,TRBJ1-2,-,TRBD1,TRBV6-4
CASSRVDSYNEQFF,TGTGCCAGCAGCCGCGTGGACAGTTACAATGAGCAGTTCTTC,TRBJ2-1,-,-,TRBV11-2
CAIGTSGTYEQYF,TGTGCCATAGGGACTAGCGGGACCTACGAGCAGTACTTC,TRBJ2-7,-,TRBD2,TRBV7-9
CASRPRINQPQHF,TGTGCCAGCAGACCCAGAATCAATCAGCCCCAGCATTTT,TRBJ1-5,-,-,TRBV2
CASSLSPSFGGLAGGPRYEQYF,TGTGCCAGCAGCTTAAGCCCCTCGTTCGGGGGACTAGCGGGAGGGCCTAGGTACGAGCAGTACTTC,TRBJ2-7,-,TRBD2,TRBV7-6
CASNGLAGDPRNIQYF,TGTGCCAGTAACGGGCTAGCGGGAGACCCTAGGAACATTCAGTACTTC,TRBJ2-4,-,TRBD2,TRBV19
CACPGQGNGYTF,TGTGCCTGTCCCGGGCAGGGCAATGGCTACACCTTC,TRBJ1-2,-,-,TRBV6-6
CASSTDRDSNEQFF,TGTGCCAGCAGCACGGACAGGGATTCGAATGAGCAGTTCTTC,TRBJ2-1,-,TRBD1,TRBV7-9
CASKRGQDYEQYF,TGCGCCAGCAAGAGGGGACAGGACTACGAGCAGTACTTC,TRBJ2-7,-,TRBD1,TRBV5-1
CATSETPEAFF,TGTGCCACCAGTGAAACTCCTGAAGCTTTCTTT,TRBJ1-1,-,-,TRBV24-1
CASPFRGSQETQYF,TGTGCCAGCCCTTTTAGGGGTTCCCAAGAGACCCAGTACTTC,TRBJ2-5,-,-,TRBV28
CASSPPSSYEQYF,TGTGCCAGCAGCCCTCCTAGCTCCTACGAGCAGTACTTC,TRBJ2-7,-,-,TRBV11-2
CASSQGGLAGQETQYF,TGCGCCAGCAGCCAGGGGGGACTAGCGGGGCAAGAGACCCAGTACTTC,TRBJ2-5,-,TRBD2,TRBV4-1
CASSEGHNNEQFF,TGTGCCAGCAGTGAAGGGCATAACAATGAGCAGTTCTTC,TRBJ2-1,-,-,TRBV2
CASSSPTSGRNEQFF,TGTGCCAGCAGTTCCCCGACTAGCGGGAGGAATGAGCAGTTCTTC,TRBJ2-1,-,TRBD2,TRBV6-5
CASNTREQPQHF,TGTGCCAGCAATACGCGGGAACAGCCCCAGCATTTT,TRBJ1-5,-,-,TRBV12-3/TRBV12-4
CASSYRQGLEAFF,TGTGCCAGCAGCTACCGACAGGGACTTGAAGCTTTCTTT,TRBJ1-1,-,TRBD1,TRBV5-4
CASMDRGVQPQHF,TGTGCCAGCATGGACAGGGGAGTTCAGCCCCAGCATTTT,TRBJ1-5,-,TRBD1,TRBV6-5
CASSSGANTGELFF,TGCGCCAGCAGCTCAGGTGCAAACACCGGGGAGCTGTTTTTT,TRBJ2-2,few,-,TRBV5-1
CSANEGGNTEAFF,TGCAGTGCTAATGAGGGGGGGAACACTGAAGCTTTCTTT,TRBJ1-1,-,-,TRBV20-1
CASSLDRPQETQYF,TGCGCCAGCAGCTTGGACAGACCCCAAGAGACCCAGTACTTC,TRBJ2-5,-,-,TRBV5-1
CASSLVGYGYTF,TGTGCCAGCAGTTTAGTCGGCTATGGCTACACCTTC,TRBJ1-2,-,-,TRBV12-3/TRBV12-4
CASRDFYEQYF,TGTGCCAGCCGGGACTTCTACGAGCAGTACTTC,TRBJ2-7,-,-,TRBV28
CASRTRGQEDEKLFF,TGTGCCAGCAGGACCCGGGGACAGGAGGATGAAAAACTGTTTTTT,TRBJ1-4,-,TRBD1,TRBV2
CASSFSGEETQYF,TGTGCCAGCAGTTTCTCCGGGGAAGAGACCCAGTACTTC,TRBJ2-5,once,-,TRBV25-1
CASRGSGRGGEQFF,TGTGCCAGCAGAGGTAGCGGGAGGGGCGGAGAGCAGTTCTTC,TRBJ2-1,-,TRBD2,TRBV9
CASSPPQGRVFF,TGTGCCAGCAGCCCCCCACAGGGACGGGTTTTCTTT,TRBJ1-1,-,-,TRBV27
CASSRTSGLLDTQYF,TGTGCCAGCAGCCGGACTAGCGGACTTTTAGATACGCAGTATTTT,TRBJ2-3,-,TRBD2,TRBV3-1/TRBV3-2
CASSSGVDEQYF,TGTGCCAGCAGCTCGGGTGTCGACGAGCAGTACTTC,TRBJ2-7,-,-,TRBV5-5
CASSPGGFYGYTF,TGTGCCAGCAGCCCTGGGGGGTTCTATGGCTACACCTTC,TRBJ1-2,-,-,TRBV11-2
CASGRDSTDTQYF,TGTGCTTCTGGGAGGGACAGCACAGATACGCAGTATTTT,TRBJ2-3,-,TRBD2,TRBV2
CASSLAQGEQFF,TGTGCCAGCAGCTTAGCCCAGGGTGAGCAGTTCTTC,TRBJ2-1,-,-,TRBV7-9
CASSSANEQYF,TGCGCCAGCAGTAGCGCGAACGAGCAGTACTTC,TRBJ2-7,-,-,TRBV5-1
CASSPMTGARSYEQYF,TGTGCCAGTAGTCCAATGACAGGGGCCCGCTCCTACGAGCAGTACTTC,TRBJ2-7,-,TRBD1,TRBV19
CASSQEKFPSAVISGNTIYF,TGTGCCAGCAGCCAAGAAAAATTCCCGTCGGCGGTAATCTCTGGAAACACCATATATTTT,TRBJ1-3,-,-,TRBV4-2
CASSLVHSVPGLNLEADTQYF,TGTGCCAGCAGCTTAGTACATTCCGTCCCGGGACTCAACCTTGAGGCAGATACGCAGTATTTT,TRBJ2-3,-,-,TRBV7-8
CASSLVSDTDRYGQYF,TGTGCCAGCAGCTTAGTTAGCGACACCGATCGCTACGGGCAGTACTTC,TRBJ2-7,-,-,TRBV11-3
CSVERTSGRTYNEQFF,TGCAGCGTGGAGAGGACTAGCGGGAGGACCTACAATGAGCAGTTCTTC,TRBJ2-1,-,TRBD2,TRBV29-1
CASSPRGFGYTF,TGTGCCAGCAGTCCCCGGGGGTTTGGCTACACCTTC,TRBJ1-2,-,-,TRBV6-2/TRBV6-3
CASSQFSETQYF,TGTGCCAGCAGCCAATTCTCGGAGACCCAGTACTTC,TRBJ2-5,-,-,TRBV3-1/TRBV3-2
CASSRTRNTGELFF,TGTGCCAGCAGTAGGACTAGAAACACCGGGGAGCTGTTTTTT,TRBJ2-2,-,TRBD2,TRBV2
CASSLDRGYSYEQYF,TGTGCCAGCAGCCTGGACAGAGGATACTCCTACGAGCAGTACTTC,TRBJ2-7,-,-,TRBV11-3
CASSPSGMALGEQFF,TGTGCCAGCAGCCCGTCAGGAATGGCTTTAGGCGAGCAGTTCTTC,TRBJ2-1,-,-,TRBV9
CASSSDSTGELFF,TGTGCCAGCAGCTCCGACAGCACCGGGGAGCTGTTTTTT,TRBJ2-2,-,-,TRBV6-5